A selection of T cell receptor beta chains follows, all from one sample in a study of T cells in Graves' hyperthyroidism and ophthalmopathy. Using its own MiXCR run on the multiplex PCR reads, TCRdb lists one record per CDR3 protein. The profile shows around 440,000 distinct CDR3 sequences, more than 15% of them singletons. The sequencing sample was made of blood. These receptors were taken from a woman between 18 and 30 years old with Graves' hyperthyroidism. Each CDR3 is given with its conserved first and last residue. Fields, in order: V gene, clone size, D gene, J gene, CDR3 protein, CDR3 DNA. A D gene is named only where the DNA matches it firmly. Size values are once, few and many counts, or a class for expanded clones, and some rows have none.

>TRBV6-1|many|NA|TRBJ1-2
CASSYADGGVNYGYTF
TGTGCCAGCAGTTACGCGGACGGGGGGGTTAACTATGGCTACACCTTC
>TRBV9|NA|NA|TRBJ2-7
CASSAGPGTYEQYF
TGTGCCAGCAGCGCAGGGCCCGGCACCTACGAGCAGTACTTC
>TRBV7-3|many|TRBD2|TRBJ2-5
CASSLDPGGPRETQYF
TGTGCCAGCAGCTTAGATCCGGGGGGGCCCCGAGAGACCCAGTACTTC
>TRBV7-2|many|NA|TRBJ1-1
CASSLDGQNTEAFF
TGTGCCAGCAGCTTAGATGGACAGAACACTGAAGCTTTCTTT
>TRBV18|many|TRBD1|TRBJ1-5
CASSHLDREDQPQHF
TGTGCCAGCTCACATCTGGACAGGGAGGATCAGCCCCAGCATTTT
>TRBV24-1|many|TRBD1|TRBJ2-6
CATSDDRAGANVLTF
TGTGCCACCAGTGACGACAGGGCTGGGGCCAACGTCCTGACTTTC
>TRBV19|many|TRBD1|TRBJ2-7
CASSRPGQGAYEQYF
TGTGCCAGTAGTCGGCCCGGACAGGGGGCCTACGAGCAGTACTTC
>TRBV5-1|many|NA|TRBJ2-2
CASSLVTENTGELFF
TGCGCCAGCAGCTTGGTGACAGAGAACACCGGGGAGCTGTTTTTT
>TRBV20-1|few|NA|TRBJ2-7
CRTGRAFGNEQYF
TGCAGGACCGGCCGGGCGTTTGGGAACGAGCAGTACTTC
>TRBV20-1|many|TRBD1|TRBJ2-7
CSASGTGGSYEQYF
TGCAGTGCTTCCGGGACAGGGGGATCCTACGAGCAGTACTTC
>TRBV6-4|NA|NA|TRBJ1-2
CASSLTGSQGYTF
TGTGCCAGCAGTCTTACAGGGTCCCAGGGCTACACCTTC
>TRBV2|many|NA|TRBJ1-5
CASSVLGGASNQPQHF
TGTGCCAGCAGTGTTCTAGGTGGGGCGAGCAATCAGCCCCAGCATTTT
>TRBV7-2|many|TRBD1|TRBJ1-2
CASSLQGQGMWGYTF
TGTGCCAGCAGCTTACAGGGACAGGGGATGTGGGGCTACACCTTC
>TRBV28|NA|NA|TRBJ1-2
CASRQTRDGYTF
TGTGCCAGCAGGCAAACCAGGGATGGCTACACCTTC